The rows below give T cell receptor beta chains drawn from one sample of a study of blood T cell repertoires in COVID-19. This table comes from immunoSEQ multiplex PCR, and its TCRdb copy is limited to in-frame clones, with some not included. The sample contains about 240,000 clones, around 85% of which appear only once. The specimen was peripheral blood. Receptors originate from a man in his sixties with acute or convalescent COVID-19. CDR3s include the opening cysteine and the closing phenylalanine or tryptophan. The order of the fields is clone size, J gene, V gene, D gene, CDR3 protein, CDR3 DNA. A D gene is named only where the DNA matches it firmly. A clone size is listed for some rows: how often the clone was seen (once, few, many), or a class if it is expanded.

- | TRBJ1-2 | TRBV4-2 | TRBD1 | CASSVGPGTEDGYTF | TGTGCCAGCAGCGTGGGGCCCGGGACAGAAGACGGCTACACCTTC
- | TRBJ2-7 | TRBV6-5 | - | CASTQERAPFEQYF | TGTGCCAGCACCCAGGAGCGGGCCCCGTTCGAGCAGTACTTC
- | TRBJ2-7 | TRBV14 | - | CASSQDLGRVHEQYF | TGTGCCAGCAGCCAAGATCTGGGCAGGGTGCACGAGCAGTACTTC
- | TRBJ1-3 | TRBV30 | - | CAWSVLSSGNTIYF | TGTGCCTGGAGTGTACTGTCCTCTGGAAACACCATATATTTT
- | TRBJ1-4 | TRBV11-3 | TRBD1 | CASSLRTGRNEKLFF | TGTGCCAGCAGCTTAAGGACAGGGCGGAATGAAAAACTGTTTTTT
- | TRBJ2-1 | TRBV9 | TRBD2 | CASSVEGSGSREQFF | TGTGCCAGCAGCGTAGAGGGTAGCGGGAGTCGGGAGCAGTTCTTC
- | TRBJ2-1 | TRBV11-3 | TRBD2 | CASSYPQTSGGNEQFF | TGTGCCAGCAGCTATCCTCAGACTAGCGGGGGGAATGAGCAGTTCTTC
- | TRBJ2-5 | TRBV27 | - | CASSSPGGTLTQYF | TGTGCCAGCAGTTCCCCCGGGGGAACTTTGACCCAGTACTTC
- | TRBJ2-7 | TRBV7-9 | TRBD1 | CASSATGTGTRGQYF | TGTGCCAGCAGCGCCACCGGGACAGGGACCCGGGGGCAGTACTTC
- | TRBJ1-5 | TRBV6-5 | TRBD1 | CASGGRGRGQPQHF | TGTGCCAGCGGGGGCAGGGGGCGCGGACAGCCCCAGCATTTT
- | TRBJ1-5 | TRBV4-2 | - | CASSLAALDTQPQHF | TGTGCCAGCAGCCTCGCGGCCCTGGACACGCAGCCCCAGCATTTT
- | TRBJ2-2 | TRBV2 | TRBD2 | CASSLVAGRNTGELFF | TGTGCCAGCAGTTTAGTAGCGGGAAGGAACACCGGGGAGCTGTTTTTT
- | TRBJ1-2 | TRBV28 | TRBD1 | CASTRGQFGYTF | TGTGCCAGCACCAGGGGGCAGTTTGGCTACACCTTC
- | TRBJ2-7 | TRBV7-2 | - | CASSLQQGNEQYF | TGTGCCAGCAGCTTACAACAGGGTAACGAGCAGTACTTC
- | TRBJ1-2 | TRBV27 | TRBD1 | CASAPQGALYYGYTF | TGTGCCAGCGCCCCCCAGGGGGCTCTTTACTATGGCTACACCTTC
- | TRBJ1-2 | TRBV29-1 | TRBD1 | CSFHRGRIVDYTF | TGCAGCTTCCACAGGGGGCGCATTGTAGACTACACCTTC
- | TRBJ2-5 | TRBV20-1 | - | CSATDKETQYF | TGCAGTGCCACGGACAAAGAGACCCAGTACTTC
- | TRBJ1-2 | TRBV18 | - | CASSPGPTLYGYTF | TGTGCCAGCTCACCAGGGCCGACCCTCTATGGCTACACCTTC
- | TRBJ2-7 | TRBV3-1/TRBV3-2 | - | CASSQDPTSTYEQYF | TGTGCCAGCAGCCAAGACCCGACTAGTACCTACGAGCAGTACTTC
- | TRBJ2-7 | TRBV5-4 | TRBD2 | CASSSGGERYEQYF | TGTGCCAGCAGCTCGGGGGGGGAGCGCTACGAGCAGTACTTC
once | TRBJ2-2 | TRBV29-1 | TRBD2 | CSVIGLAGTGELFF | TGCAGCGTGATTGGACTAGCGGGGACCGGGGAGCTGTTTTTT
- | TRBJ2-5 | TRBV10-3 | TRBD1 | CAISGTGSTQETQYF | TGTGCCATCAGTGGGACAGGGAGTACCCAAGAGACCCAGTACTTC
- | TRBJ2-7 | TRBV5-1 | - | CASSLEVSRAYEQYF | TGCGCCAGCAGCTTGGAAGTGTCCCGGGCCTACGAGCAGTACTTC
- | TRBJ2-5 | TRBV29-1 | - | CSAKVGGGQETQYF | TGCAGCGCCAAGGTGGGGGGTGGCCAAGAGACCCAGTACTTC
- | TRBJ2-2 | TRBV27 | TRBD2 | CASSLGLAPTGELFF | TGTGCCAGCAGCTTGGGACTAGCTCCTACCGGGGAGCTGTTTTTT
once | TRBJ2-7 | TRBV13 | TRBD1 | CASSSGDRGASYEQYF | TGTGCCAGCAGCTCCGGGGACAGGGGGGCCTCCTACGAGCAGTACTTC
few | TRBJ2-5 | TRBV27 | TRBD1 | CASSPGQVRETQYF | TGTGCCAGCAGTCCGGGACAGGTCCGGGAGACCCAGTACTTC
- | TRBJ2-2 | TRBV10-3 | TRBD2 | CAISPRTSGGPNTGELFF | TGTGCCATCAGTCCGAGGACTAGCGGGGGACCGAACACCGGGGAGCTGTTTTTT